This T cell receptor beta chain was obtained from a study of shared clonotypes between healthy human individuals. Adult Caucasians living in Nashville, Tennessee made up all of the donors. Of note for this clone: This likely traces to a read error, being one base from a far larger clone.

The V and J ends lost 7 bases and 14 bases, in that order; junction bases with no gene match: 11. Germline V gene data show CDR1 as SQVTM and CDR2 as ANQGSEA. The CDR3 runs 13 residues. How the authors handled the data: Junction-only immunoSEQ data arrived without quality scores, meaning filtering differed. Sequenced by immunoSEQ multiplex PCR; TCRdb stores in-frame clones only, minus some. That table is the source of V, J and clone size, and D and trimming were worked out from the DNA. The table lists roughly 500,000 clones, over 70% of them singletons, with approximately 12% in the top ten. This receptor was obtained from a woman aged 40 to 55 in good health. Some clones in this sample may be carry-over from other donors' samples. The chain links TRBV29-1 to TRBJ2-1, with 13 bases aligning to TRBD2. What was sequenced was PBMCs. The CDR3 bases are TGCAGCGCTGGACTAGCGGGAGCCGGAGAGAAGTTCTTC. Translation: CSAGLAGAGEKFF.